Listed here are 11 T cell receptor beta chains from one sample, sequenced in a study of lung T cells in sarcoidosis with Löfgren's syndrome (dated by TCRdb to about 2017). The reads were generated on an Illumina MiSeq. In TCRdb, the public reads were trimmed at Q25 with fastp and aligned with MiXCR, with productive beta chains retained. Rows are combined by CDR3 protein, so each entry shows the most common genes and DNA. This sample holds roughly 63,000 distinct CDR3 sequences; about 20% were observed only once. About 2% of the sample comes from the top ten. Sequencing input: CD4+ T cells from PBMCs. These receptors all come from a human donor with sarcoidosis (Löfgren's syndrome or another form), or a control subject (not recorded which).

In its sample, this clonotype was seen many times. The chain carries TRBV6-6 and TRBJ1-5; possible D gene TRBD1, 6 bases. Germline CDR1 is MNHNY and CDR2 is SVGAGI (reference sequence). V lost 2 bases and J lost 4, with 12 bases in between. This CDR3 region has 15 residues. CDR3 in amino acids: CASSYRAGENQPQHF. CDR3 DNA sequence: TGTGCCAGCAGTTACAGGGCAGGGGAAAATCAGCCCCAGCATTTT.

This clonotype was counted a few times. The CDR3: CASSRSSGREQFF. The CDR3 nucleotides read TGCGCCAGCAGCCGCAGTTCGGGGCGGGAGCAGTTCTTC. The chain is built from TRBV4-3 and TRBJ2-1; D tentatively fits TRBD1 or TRBD2 (5 bases each). The V end lost 4 bases, the J end lost 10 bases, and 14 bases lay between the germline ends. The CDR3 has 13 amino acids. Germline loops: CDR1 LGHNA, CDR2 YSLEER.

A note on this clonotype: Since the CDR3 does not end with the conserved phenylalanine or tryptophan, this likely comes from a read error. The chain uses TRBV28 and TRBJ1-5; perhaps TRBD1 as D (6 bases). The CDR3 is 14 residues long. Germline CDR1 reads MDHEN; CDR2 reads SYDVKM. V lost 5 bases and J lost 4, with 12 bases in between. The CDR3: CASSRQVPNQPQHY. CDR3 DNA: TGTGCCAGCAGTAGACAGGTTCCTAATCAGCCCCAGCATTAT.

This clonotype came up a few times. CDR3 sequence: CASSPRTGGTDTQYF. CDR3 nucleotides: TGTGCCAGCAGCCCTCGGACAGGGGGCACAGATACGCAGTATTTT. V gene TRBV3-1 combines with J gene TRBJ2-3, with 9 positions matching TRBD1. Trimming took 4 bases from V and 1 from J; bases not matched to a gene: 3. Germline V CDR1 and CDR2: LGHDT, YNNKEL (reference sequence). The CDR3 sequence is 15 residues long.

This clonotype was counted many times. V usage is TRBV20-1 and J usage is TRBJ2-7, with TRBD2 matching 9 bases. CDR3 size: 15 residues. The junction had 8 bases not matched to a gene; V was cut back by 4 bases and J by 1 base. Germline loops: CDR1 DFQATT, CDR2 SNEGSKA (reference sequence). The CDR3 sequence is CSANPSGKKSYEQYF. The CDR3 DNA sequence: TGCAGTGCTAATCCTAGCGGGAAGAAGTCCTACGAGCAGTACTTC.

The chain couples TRBV7-2 to TRBJ1-1; D gene unclear. The CDR3 is 13 residues long. Germline assignment: CDR1 SGHTA and CDR2 FQGNSA. The V end lost 7 bases, the J end lost 0 bases, and 9 bases lay between the germline ends. The CDR3 sequence: CASKGYMNTEAFF. CDR3 bases: TGTGCCAGCAAAGGTTACATGAACACTGAAGCTTTCTTT.

The chain combines TRBV28 with TRBJ2-1; 11 bases map to TRBD2. Germline trimming cut 6 bases from V and 9 bases from J; bases unmatched to any gene: 10. This CDR3 region has 15 residues. The germline V gene encodes CDR1 MDHEN and CDR2 SYDVKM. This CDR3 reads CASRQLAGVPGEQFF. In DNA, the CDR3 is TGTGCCAGCAGACAACTAGCGGGAGTGCCCGGTGAGCAGTTCTTC.

The chain couples TRBV3-1 to TRBJ2-5; no firm D call. CDR3 size: 14 residues. Trimming stripped 2 bases from V and 0 bases from J, with 7 bases between. Germline CDR1 reads LGHDT; CDR2 reads YNNKEL (reference sequence). CDR3 bases: TGTGCCAGCAGCCAAACGGCCGACCAAGAGACCCAGTACTTC. Amino acid sequence: CASSQTADQETQYF.

A note on this clonotype: A much larger clone lies a single base off, so this may be a read error. This rearrangement joins TRBV7-2 to TRBJ1-5; possibly TRBD1 for D (5 bases). The germline CDR1 and CDR2 sequences are SGHTA and FQGNSA. The CDR3 spans 14 residues. CDR3 protein: CASSLLGRDQTQHF. The DNA of the CDR3 is TGTGCCAGCAGCTTATTGGGACGGGATCAGACCCAGCATTTT.

This clonotype was picked up many times. As DNA, the CDR3 is TGTGCCAGCAGCGAATTAAATGAAAAACTGTTTTTT. It yields the protein CASSELNEKLFF. This rearrangement joins TRBV2 to TRBJ1-4, with unresolved D. The CDR3 covers 12 residues. Germline CDR1 reads SNHLY; CDR2 reads FYNNEI. V lost 6 bases and J 5 bases, leaving 7 bases between the germline ends.

Regarding this clonotype: A much larger clone sits a single nucleotide away, making a read error possible. The chain joins TRBV27 to TRBJ2-7, with unresolved D. V was shortened by 2 bases and J by 6 bases, with 11 bases between the two germline ends. Germline loops: CDR1 MNHEY, CDR2 SMNVEV (reference sequence). This CDR3 has 13 amino acids. CDR3 bases: TGTGCCAGCAGTTTAAAGGCAACCTGCGAGCAGTACTTC. Protein: CASSLKATCEQYF.